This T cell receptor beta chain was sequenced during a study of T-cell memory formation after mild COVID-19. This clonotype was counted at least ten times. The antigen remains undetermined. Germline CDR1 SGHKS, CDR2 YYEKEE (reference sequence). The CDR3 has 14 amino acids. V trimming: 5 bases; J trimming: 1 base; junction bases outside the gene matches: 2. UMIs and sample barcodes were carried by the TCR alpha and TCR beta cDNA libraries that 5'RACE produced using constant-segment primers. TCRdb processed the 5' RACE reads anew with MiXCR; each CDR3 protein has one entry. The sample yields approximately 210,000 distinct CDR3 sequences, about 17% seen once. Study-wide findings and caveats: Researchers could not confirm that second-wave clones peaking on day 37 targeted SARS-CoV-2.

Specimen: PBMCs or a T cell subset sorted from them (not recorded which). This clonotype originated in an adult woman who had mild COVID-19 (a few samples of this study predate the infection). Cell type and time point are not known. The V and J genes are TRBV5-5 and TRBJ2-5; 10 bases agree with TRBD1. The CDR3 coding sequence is TGTGCCAGCAGTCGGGACAGGGGCCAAGAGACCCAGTACTTC. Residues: CASSRDRGQETQYF.